This passage covers 30 T cell receptor beta chains from one sample sequenced in a study of blood T cells in healthy people across ages. A second PCR, run for roughly 7 to 11 cycles, used a sample-barcoded 5' primer plus a J-beta primer mix. Each CDR3 protein is one row after TCRdb ran MiXCR on the 5' RACE reads. The sample lists roughly 800,000 distinct CDR3 sequences; 58% were seen once. The sequenced sample was blood. All receptors come from a man aged 25 to 40 in good health.

V usage is TRBV12-3 or TRBV12-4 and J usage is TRBJ1-2, with unresolved D. Trimming removed 4 bases from V and 4 bases from J, with 13 bases in between. The CDR3 has 14 residues. CDR3 sequence reads: CASSSLDGAYGYTF. The CDR3 DNA follows: TGTGCCAGCAGTTCCCTCGACGGAGCCTATGGCTACACCTTC.

The chain employs TRBV20-1 and TRBJ1-2; TRBD1 matches 11 bases. CDR3 size: 13 residues. Germline V CDR1 and CDR2: DFQATT, SNEGSKA (reference sequence). J was trimmed by 9 bases and V by 0 bases; bases with no gene match: 3. The CDR3 nucleotides are TGCAGTGCTAGAGAGGGACAGGGGGGGAGCTACACCTTC. Its protein product is CSAREGQGGSYTF.

The chain is built from TRBV9 and TRBJ1-2; D unclear. V gave up 4 bases and J gave up 4 bases, with 17 bases separating them. Germline V gene lookup returns CDR1 SGDLS and CDR2 YYNGEE. The CDR3 is 15 residues long. DNA of the CDR3: TGTGCCAGCAGCTCTAAAGAAGGCTTACCCTATGGCTACACCTTC. It encodes CASSSKEGLPYGYTF.

This clonotype was picked up a small number of times. J is TRBJ2-5 and V is TRBV7-2; 7 nucleotides align to TRBD1. This CDR3 is 14 amino acids long. In germline, CDR1 is SGHTA, CDR2 FQGNSA. J lost 1 base, V lost 7 bases, and 6 bases had no gene match. Here the CDR3 DNA reads TGTGCCAGCATTAGAGGGGGCTTCCAAGAGACCCAGTACTTC. Translating it yields CASIRGGFQETQYF.

The CDR3 is CSGVWGDFPHEQYF. In DNA, the CDR3 is TGCAGCGGGGTTTGGGGAGACTTTCCCCACGAGCAGTACTTC. The chain combines TRBV29-1 with TRBJ2-7; the D gene is possibly TRBD2 (5 bases). From germline, CDR1 is SQVTM and CDR2 ANQGSEA. V lost 7 bases and J lost 5, with 21 bases in between. This CDR3 is 14 amino acids long.

The chain is built from TRBV5-1 and TRBJ2-5; D remains ambiguous. The CDR3 is 14 residues long. Per germline, CDR1 SGHRS and CDR2 YFSETQ. V was shortened by 4 bases and J by 4 bases, with 14 bases between the two germline ends. CDR3 region: CASSTADLSETQYF. The CDR3 DNA reads TGCGCCAGCAGCACCGCGGACCTGTCAGAGACCCAGTACTTC. Variable domain in full (rest from reference TRBV5-1 and TRBJ2-5): KAGVTQTPRYLIKTRGQQVTLSCSPISGHRSVSWYQQTPGQGLQFLFEYFSETQRNKGNFPGRFSGRQFSNSRSEMNVSTLELGDSALYLCASSTADLSETQYFGPGTRLLVL.

In the case of this clonotype: A much larger clone lies a single base off, so this may be a read error. The chain combines TRBV2 with TRBJ1-1; no firm D call. V lost 8 bases, J lost 6 bases, and 13 bases lay in between. CDR1 is SNHLY, CDR2 FYNNEI, per germline. The CDR3 extends over 12 amino acids. In DNA, the CDR3 is TGTGCCAGCTATAAAGTAGTCGCTGAAGCTTTCTTT. Translating gives CASYKVVAEAFF.

The chain carries TRBV4-1 and TRBJ2-3, with D perhaps matching TRBD1 or TRBD2 (5 bases each). The germline V gene has CDR1 MGHRA and CDR2 YSYEKL. CDR3 size: 15 residues. Trimming cost V 3 bases and J 2 bases, with 12 bases left between them. The CDR3 loop is CASSQRGAITDTQYF. As DNA, the CDR3 is TGCGCCAGCAGCCAGAGAGGGGCCATCACAGATACGCAGTATTTT.

J is TRBJ2-5 and V is TRBV5-1; 7 bases fit TRBD2. Germline V gene data show CDR1 as SGHRS and CDR2 as YFSETQ. The V gene end was trimmed by 4 bases and the J gene end by 2 bases; junction bases not matched to a gene: 8. The CDR3 covers 15 residues. The CDR3 reads CASSPGTGGQETQYF. As DNA, the CDR3 is TGCGCCAGCAGCCCTGGCACGGGGGGACAAGAGACCCAGTACTTC.

This rearrangement joins TRBV20-1 to TRBJ2-7; 7 nucleotides align to TRBD2. Germline V gene lookup returns CDR1 DFQATT and CDR2 SNEGSKA (reference sequence). CDR3 length equals 13 residues. Trimming cost V 7 bases and J 3 bases; bases outside gene matches: 9. CDR3 DNA: TGCAGTGGGGGCGGGGGAGGTTTCTACGAGCAGTACTTC. It encodes CSGGGGGFYEQYF.

The rearrangement uses TRBV25-1 and TRBJ1-5; a weak D match, TRBD1 (5 bases). Trimming pared 6 bases from V and 1 base from J, leaving 10 bases between. Germline CDR1 MGHDK, CDR2 SYGVNS. The CDR3 runs 14 residues. CDR3 protein: CASRGDTSNQPQHF. CDR3 nucleotide sequence: TGTGCCAGCAGAGGGGATACGAGCAATCAGCCCCAGCATTTT.

This clonotype was picked up many times. The rearrangement uses TRBV7-9 and TRBJ1-2, with 7 bases identical to TRBD1. CDR3 length: 17 amino acids. CDR1 and CDR2 from the germline V gene are SEHNR and FQNEAQ (reference sequence). The V gene end was trimmed by 5 bases and the J gene end by 1 base; junction bases not matched to a gene: 13. The CDR3 DNA follows: TGTGCCAGCAGCGGTCACCGGGACAGCCAAGTTAACTATGGCTACACCTTC. It codes for CASSGHRDSQVNYGYTF.

The V gene is TRBV4-1, the J gene TRBJ2-7, with D perhaps TRBD2 (5 bases). The last part of the DNA fits TRBJ2-4 better; the J call may be wrong. The CDR3 sequence is 14 residues long. CDR1 and CDR2 (germline): MGHRA, YSYEKL. The CDR3 region is CASSSAQVGSIQYF. The CDR3 region has the DNA TGCGCCAGCAGCTCCGCCCAGGTTGGGAGCATTCAGTACTTC.

The V and J genes are TRBV28 and TRBJ2-7; D is possibly TRBD1 (6 bases). The J call may be wrong; the DNA end is better matched by TRBJ2-5. CDR1 is MDHEN, CDR2 SYDVKM, per germline. CDR3 length: 14 residues. CDR3 loop: CASIRSRDTETQYF. The CDR3 bases are TGTGCCAGCATTCGATCAAGGGACACTGAGACCCAGTACTTC.

The chain has TRBV5-1 and TRBJ2-3, with 8 bases identical to TRBD1. V dropped 5 bases and J dropped 4; count of bases not matched to a gene: 9. Germline-derived CDR1 and CDR2 are SGHRS and YFSETQ. This CDR3 region has 15 residues. CDR3 protein: CASREGTGPADTQYF. Here the CDR3 DNA reads TGCGCCAGCAGGGAAGGGACAGGTCCTGCAGATACGCAGTATTTT.

The genes are TRBV24-1 and TRBJ2-5; perhaps TRBD1 as D (5 bases). The assigned J gene may be wrong: the sequence end matches TRBJ2-7 better. Per the germline V gene, CDR1 is KGHDR and CDR2 is SFDVKD. The CDR3 consists of 13 residues. CDR3 residues: CATSDRQFYEQYF. CDR3 DNA: TGTGCCACCAGTGATCGACAGTTCTACGAGCAGTACTTC.

The rearrangement uses TRBV20-1 and TRBJ2-1; tentatively, D is TRBD2 (5 bases). The CDR3 contains 16 residues. Germline CDR1 is DFQATT and CDR2 is SNEGSKA (reference sequence). Trimming shortened V by 4 bases and J by 0 bases, and 16 bases separated the two germline ends. The CDR3 protein is CSATPDARGSYNEQFF. CDR3 sequence (DNA): TGCAGTGCTACTCCCGACGCCCGGGGCTCCTACAATGAGCAGTTCTTC.

The chain combines TRBV11-2 with TRBJ2-5; 8 nucleotides agree with TRBD2. Germline V CDR1 and CDR2: SGHAT, FQNNGV. This CDR3 spans 14 amino acids. J was trimmed by 4 bases and V by 6 bases; bases with no gene match: 7. DNA for the CDR3: TGTGCCAGCAGAATGGCGGGGGGCGGAGAGACCCAGTACTTC. Protein sequence: CASRMAGGGETQYF. Full variable domain (rest looked up from reference TRBV11-2 and TRBJ2-5): EAGVAQSPRYKIIEKRQSVAFWCNPISGHATLYWYQQILGQGPKLLIQFQNNGVVDDSQLPKDRFSAERLKGVDSTLKIQPAKLEDSAVYLCASRMAGGGETQYFGPGTRLLVL.

This clonotype was seen a few times. One junction end does not reproduce the germline sequence, and a read error may be involved. This chain connects TRBV11-2 to TRBJ1-5; maybe TRBD1 (6 bases). This CDR3 spans 15 amino acids. Per the germline V gene, CDR1 is SGHAT and CDR2 is FQNNGV. The CDR3 reads CASSLRTGIVEPQHF. The CDR3 DNA reads as TGTGCCAGTAGCTTACGAACAGGGATTGTAGAGCCCCAGCATTTT.

This chain joins TRBV5-1 and TRBJ1-1; D possibly corresponds to TRBD1 (5 bases). Germline CDR1 and CDR2: SGHRS and YFSETQ. V was trimmed by 3 bases and J by 7 bases, leaving 16 bases between them. The CDR3 consists of 14 residues. DNA for the CDR3: TGCGCCAGCAGCTCAGAGGGGAGAGGGAGTGAAGCTTTCTTT. This gives the protein CASSSEGRGSEAFF.

This clonotype occurred a few times. The chain employs TRBV7-6 and TRBJ2-1; TRBD1 or TRBD2 may be the D gene (5 bases each). This CDR3 is 16 amino acids long. Trimming took 5 bases from V and 4 from J, leaving 18 bases between them. Germline V gene data show CDR1 as SGHVS and CDR2 as FNYEAQ. CDR3: CASSPPGRGSYNEQFF. The CDR3 DNA is TGTGCCAGCAGCCCCCCGGGGCGCGGCTCATACAATGAGCAGTTCTTC.

In this sample, this clonotype turned up a few times. The CDR3 spells CASSSGLAGWGEQYF. CDR3 nucleotides: TGTGCCAGCTCATCGGGACTAGCGGGATGGGGTGAGCAGTACTTC. The rearrangement links TRBV18 to TRBJ2-5, with 13 bases that match TRBD2. This CDR3 has 15 residues. The V gene end was trimmed by 5 bases and the J gene end by 11 bases; junction bases not matched to a gene: 11. CDR1 and CDR2 (germline): KGHSH, LQKENI.

The rearrangement links TRBV6-2 or TRBV6-3 to TRBJ2-7; 12 nucleotides line up with TRBD2. V trimming: 6 bases; J trimming: 7 bases; junction bases outside the gene matches: 10. The germline CDR1 and CDR2 sequences are MNHEY and SVGEGT. The CDR3 contains 15 residues. The CDR3 nucleotides read TGTGCCAGCAGATACGGACTAGCGGGAAAGGATGAGCAGTACTTC. Translation gives CASRYGLAGKDEQYF.

The J gene is TRBJ2-1, the V gene TRBV6-5; TRBD2 agrees at 8 bases. CDR3 length: 15 residues. Per germline, CDR1 MNHEY and CDR2 SVGAGI. J gave up 7 bases and V 6 bases, and 11 bases lay outside the gene matches. CDR3: CASSPRGGQLNEQFF. The CDR3 DNA sequence: TGTGCCAGCAGCCCTCGGGGGGGACAACTTAATGAGCAGTTCTTC.

The chain recombines TRBV5-1 with TRBJ2-4; 9 nucleotides agree with TRBD2. Germline V gene sequence: CDR1 SGHRS, CDR2 YFSETQ. The junction had 6 bases not matched to a gene; V was cut back by 0 bases and J by 8 bases. The CDR3 is 15 amino acids. The DNA for the CDR3 is TGCGCCAGCAGCTTGGTTGGCGGGGGGGCAGACATTCAGTACTTC. Translation: CASSLVGGGADIQYF. Full variable domain (rest looked up from reference TRBV5-1 and TRBJ2-4): KAGVTQTPRYLIKTRGQQVTLSCSPISGHRSVSWYQQTPGQGLQFLFEYFSETQRNKGNFPGRFSGRQFSNSRSEMNVSTLELGDSALYLCASSLVGGGADIQYFGAGTRLSVL.

DNA for the CDR3: TGCGCCAGCAGCCAAGTGAGAGGGGGGAACCAAGAGACCCAGTACTTC. Protein product: CASSQVRGGNQETQYF. The gene calls are TRBV4-1 and TRBJ2-5; D may correspond to TRBD1 or TRBD2 (6 bases each). This CDR3 is built from 16 residues. Germline V gene lookup returns CDR1 MGHRA and CDR2 YSYEKL. V gave up 1 base and J gave up 0 bases, with 12 bases separating them.

The chain combines TRBV9 with TRBJ2-6, with 11 bases matching TRBD2. J gave up 0 bases and V 4 bases, and 12 bases lay outside the gene matches. The CDR3 is made up of 20 amino acids. The germline V gene encodes CDR1 SGDLS and CDR2 YYNGEE. CDR3 amino acids: CASSPGRLAGTSSGANVLTF. The CDR3 nucleotides are TGTGCCAGCAGCCCCGGAAGACTAGCGGGAACGAGCTCTGGGGCCAACGTCCTGACTTTC. The whole variable domain, remainder taken from reference TRBV9 and TRBJ2-6, is DSGVTQTPKHLITATGQRVTLRCSPRSGDLSVYWYQQSLDQGLQFLIQYYNGEERAKGNILERFSAQQFPDLHSELNLSSLELGDSALYFCASSPGRLAGTSSGANVLTFGAGSRLTVL.

This clonotype has just a few counts. The gene calls are TRBV20-1 and TRBJ2-1; 14 bases are shared with TRBD2. The junction had 9 bases not matched to a gene; V was cut back by 5 bases and J by 3 bases. The CDR3 has 17 residues. Germline assignment: CDR1 DFQATT and CDR2 SNEGSKA (reference sequence). CDR3 protein: CSALTGTSGSGYNEQFF. CDR3 nucleotides: TGCAGTGCTTTAACCGGGACTAGCGGGAGCGGCTACAATGAGCAGTTCTTC.

This clonotype was counted a few times. The rearrangement uses TRBV7-2 and TRBJ2-1; D uncertain. CDR3 length: 13 amino acids. The germline V gene has CDR1 SGHTA and CDR2 FQGNSA. With 1 base removed from V and 4 bases from J, the gap between germline ends came to 5 bases. CDR3 coding DNA: TGTGCCAGCAGCTTAGTTCAGTACAATGAGCAGTTCTTC. Its protein is CASSLVQYNEQFF.

J is TRBJ1-2 and V is TRBV3-1, with 7 bases aligning to TRBD1. The V and J ends lost 1 base and 4 bases, in that order; junction bases with no gene match: 3. This CDR3 comprises 14 residues. CDR1 LGHDT and CDR2 YNNKEL come from the germline V gene (reference sequence). The CDR3 DNA sequence: TGTGCCAGCAGCCAAGCACAGGGGCCCTATGGCTACACCTTC. Its translation: CASSQAQGPYGYTF.